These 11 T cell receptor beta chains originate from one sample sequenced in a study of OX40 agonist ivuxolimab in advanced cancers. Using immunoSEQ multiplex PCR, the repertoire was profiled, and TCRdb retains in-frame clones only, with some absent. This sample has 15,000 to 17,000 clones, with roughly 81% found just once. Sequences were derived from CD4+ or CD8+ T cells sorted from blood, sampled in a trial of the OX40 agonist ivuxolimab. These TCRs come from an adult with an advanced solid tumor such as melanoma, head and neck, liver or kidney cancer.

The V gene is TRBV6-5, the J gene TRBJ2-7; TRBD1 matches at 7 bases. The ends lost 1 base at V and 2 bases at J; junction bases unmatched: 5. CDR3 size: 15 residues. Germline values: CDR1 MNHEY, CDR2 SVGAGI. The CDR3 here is CASSYFRDSTYEQYF. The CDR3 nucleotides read TGTGCCAGCAGTTACTTTCGGGACAGCACCTACGAGCAGTACTTC.

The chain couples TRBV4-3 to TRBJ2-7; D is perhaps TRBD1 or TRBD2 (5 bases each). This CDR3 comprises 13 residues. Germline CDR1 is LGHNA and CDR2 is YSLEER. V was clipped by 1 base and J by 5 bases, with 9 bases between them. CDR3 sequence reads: CASSQGQGDEQYF. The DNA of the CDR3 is TGCGCCAGCAGCCAAGGTCAGGGAGACGAGCAGTACTTC.

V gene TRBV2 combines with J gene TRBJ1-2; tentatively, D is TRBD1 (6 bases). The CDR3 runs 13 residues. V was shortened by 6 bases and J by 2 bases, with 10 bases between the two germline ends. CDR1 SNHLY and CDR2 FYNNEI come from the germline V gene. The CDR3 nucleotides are TGTGCCAGCAGGGATACAGGGAACTATGGCTACACCTTC. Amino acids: CASRDTGNYGYTF.

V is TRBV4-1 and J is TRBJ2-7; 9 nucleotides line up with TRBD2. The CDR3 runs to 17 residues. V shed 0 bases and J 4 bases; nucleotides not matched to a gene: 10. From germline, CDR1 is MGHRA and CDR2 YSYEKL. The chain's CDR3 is CASSQDDSGSGYYEQYF. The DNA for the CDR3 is TGCGCCAGCAGCCAAGATGATAGCGGGAGTGGTTATTACGAGCAGTACTTC.

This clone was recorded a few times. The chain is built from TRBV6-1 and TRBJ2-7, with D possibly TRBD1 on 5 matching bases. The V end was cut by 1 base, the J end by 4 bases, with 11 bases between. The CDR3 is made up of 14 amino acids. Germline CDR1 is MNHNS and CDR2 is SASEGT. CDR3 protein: CASSEVVRDYEQYF. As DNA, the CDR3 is TGTGCCAGCAGTGAAGTTGTCAGGGATTACGAGCAGTACTTC.

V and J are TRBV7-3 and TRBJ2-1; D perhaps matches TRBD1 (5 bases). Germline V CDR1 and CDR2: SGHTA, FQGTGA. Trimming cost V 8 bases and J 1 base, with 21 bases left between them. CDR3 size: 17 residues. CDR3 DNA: TGTGCCAGCCTCATCGACCCGTCGAAGGGGTCCTACAATGAGCAGTTCTTC. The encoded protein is CASLIDPSKGSYNEQFF.

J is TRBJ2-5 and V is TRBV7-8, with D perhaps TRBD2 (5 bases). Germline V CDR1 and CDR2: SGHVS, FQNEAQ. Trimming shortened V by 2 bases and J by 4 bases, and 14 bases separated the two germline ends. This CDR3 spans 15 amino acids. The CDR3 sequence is CASSLIALSVETQYF. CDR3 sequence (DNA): TGTGCCAGCAGCTTAATAGCGCTCTCGGTAGAGACCCAGTACTTC.

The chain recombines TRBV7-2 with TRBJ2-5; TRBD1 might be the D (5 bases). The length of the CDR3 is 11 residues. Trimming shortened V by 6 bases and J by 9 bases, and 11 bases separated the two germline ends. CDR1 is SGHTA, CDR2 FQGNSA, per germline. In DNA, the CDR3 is TGTGCCAGCAGGGAAGGGGTAGCCCAGTACTTC. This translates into CASREGVAQYF.

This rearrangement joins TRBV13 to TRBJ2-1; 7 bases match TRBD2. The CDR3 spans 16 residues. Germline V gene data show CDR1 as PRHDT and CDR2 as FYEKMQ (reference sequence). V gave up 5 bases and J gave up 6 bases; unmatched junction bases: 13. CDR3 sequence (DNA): TGTGCCAGCAGCCTTCGCGGGGCGGGAGAGAGCAATGAGCAGTTCTTC. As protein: CASSLRGAGESNEQFF.

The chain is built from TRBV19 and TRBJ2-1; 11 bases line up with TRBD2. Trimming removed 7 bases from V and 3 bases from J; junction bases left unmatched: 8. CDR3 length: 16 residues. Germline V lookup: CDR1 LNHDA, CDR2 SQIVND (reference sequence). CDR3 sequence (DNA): TGTGCCAGTACCCTTAGCGGGAGGGCCTTCTACAATGAGCAGTTCTTC. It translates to CASTLSGRAFYNEQFF.

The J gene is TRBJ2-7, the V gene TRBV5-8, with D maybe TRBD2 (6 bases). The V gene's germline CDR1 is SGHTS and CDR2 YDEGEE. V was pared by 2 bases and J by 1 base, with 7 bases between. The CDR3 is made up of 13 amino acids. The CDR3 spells CASSFGGSYEQYF. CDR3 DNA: TGTGCCAGCAGCTTTGGGGGGTCCTACGAGCAGTACTTC.